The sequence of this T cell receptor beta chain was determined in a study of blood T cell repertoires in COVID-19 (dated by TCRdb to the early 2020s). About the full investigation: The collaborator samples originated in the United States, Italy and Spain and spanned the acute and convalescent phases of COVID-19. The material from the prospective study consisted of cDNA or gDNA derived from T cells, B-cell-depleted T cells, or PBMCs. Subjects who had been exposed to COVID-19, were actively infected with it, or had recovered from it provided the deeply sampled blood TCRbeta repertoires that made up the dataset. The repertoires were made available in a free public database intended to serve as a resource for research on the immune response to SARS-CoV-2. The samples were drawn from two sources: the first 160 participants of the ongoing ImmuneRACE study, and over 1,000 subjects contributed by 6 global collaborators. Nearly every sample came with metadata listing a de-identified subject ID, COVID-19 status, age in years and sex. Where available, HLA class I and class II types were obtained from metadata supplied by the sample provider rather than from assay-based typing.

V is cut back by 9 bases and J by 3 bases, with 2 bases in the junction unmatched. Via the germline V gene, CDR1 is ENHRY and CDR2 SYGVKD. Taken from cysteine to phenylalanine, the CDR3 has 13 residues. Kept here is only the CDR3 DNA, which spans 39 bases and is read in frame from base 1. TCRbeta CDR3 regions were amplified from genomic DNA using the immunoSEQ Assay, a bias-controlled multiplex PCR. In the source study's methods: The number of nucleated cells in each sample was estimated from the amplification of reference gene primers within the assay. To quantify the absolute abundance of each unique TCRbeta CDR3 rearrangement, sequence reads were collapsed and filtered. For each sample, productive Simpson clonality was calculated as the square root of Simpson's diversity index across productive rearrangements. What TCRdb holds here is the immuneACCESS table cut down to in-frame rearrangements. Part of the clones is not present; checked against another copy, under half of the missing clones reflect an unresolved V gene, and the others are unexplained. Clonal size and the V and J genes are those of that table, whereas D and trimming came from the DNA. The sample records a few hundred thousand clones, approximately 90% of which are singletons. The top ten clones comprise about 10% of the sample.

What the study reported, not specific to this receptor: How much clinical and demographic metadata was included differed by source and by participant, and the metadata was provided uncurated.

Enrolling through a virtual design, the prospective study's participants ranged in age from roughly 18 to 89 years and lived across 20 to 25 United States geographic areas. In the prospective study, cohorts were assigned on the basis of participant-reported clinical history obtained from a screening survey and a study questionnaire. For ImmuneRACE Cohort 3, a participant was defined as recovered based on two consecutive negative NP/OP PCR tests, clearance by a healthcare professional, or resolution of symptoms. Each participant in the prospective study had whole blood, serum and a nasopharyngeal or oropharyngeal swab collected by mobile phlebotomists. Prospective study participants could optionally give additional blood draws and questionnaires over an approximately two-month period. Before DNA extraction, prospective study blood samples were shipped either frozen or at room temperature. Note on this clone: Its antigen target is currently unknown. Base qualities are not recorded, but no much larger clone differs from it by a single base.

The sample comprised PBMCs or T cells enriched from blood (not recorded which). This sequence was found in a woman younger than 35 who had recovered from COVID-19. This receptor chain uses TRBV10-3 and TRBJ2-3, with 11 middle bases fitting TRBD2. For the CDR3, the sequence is CAITSGGTDTQYF. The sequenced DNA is TGTGCCATTACTAGCGGGGGAACAGATACGCAGTATTTT.